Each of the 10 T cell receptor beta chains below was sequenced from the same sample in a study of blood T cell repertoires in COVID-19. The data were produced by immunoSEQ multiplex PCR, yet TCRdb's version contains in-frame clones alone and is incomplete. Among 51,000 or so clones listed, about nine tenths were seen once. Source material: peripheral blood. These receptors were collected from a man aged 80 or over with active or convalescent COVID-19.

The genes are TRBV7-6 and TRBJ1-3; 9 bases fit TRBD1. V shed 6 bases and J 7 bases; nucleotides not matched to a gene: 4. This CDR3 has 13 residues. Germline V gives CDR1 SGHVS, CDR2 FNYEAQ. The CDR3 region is CASSSGQGNTIYF. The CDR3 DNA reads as TGTGCCAGCAGTAGCGGACAGGGGAACACCATATATTTT.

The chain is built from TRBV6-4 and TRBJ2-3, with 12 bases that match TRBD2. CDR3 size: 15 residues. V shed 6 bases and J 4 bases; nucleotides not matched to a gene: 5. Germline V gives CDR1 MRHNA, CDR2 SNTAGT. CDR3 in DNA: TGTGCCAGCAGCCGACTAGCGGGGGCGGCAGATACGCAGTATTTT. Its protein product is CASSRLAGAADTQYF.

The CDR3 protein is CASSQDTSGNEQFF. The CDR3 DNA reads TGCGCCAGCAGCCAAGACACTAGCGGGAATGAGCAGTTCTTC. The J gene is TRBJ2-1, the V gene TRBV4-3, with 9 bases lining up with TRBD2. The CDR3 length is 14 residues. V lost 0 bases, J lost 7 bases, and 1 base stayed unmatched. From germline, CDR1 is LGHNA and CDR2 YSLEER.

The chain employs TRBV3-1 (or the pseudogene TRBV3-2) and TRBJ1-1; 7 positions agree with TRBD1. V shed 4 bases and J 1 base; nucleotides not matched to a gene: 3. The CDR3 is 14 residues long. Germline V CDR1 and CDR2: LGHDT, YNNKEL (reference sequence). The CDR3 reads CASSRRQGNTEAFF. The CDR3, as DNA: TGTGCCAGCAGCCGCAGACAGGGGAACACTGAAGCTTTCTTT.

The CDR3 DNA is TGTGCCAGCAGCCAGGGACTGGATAACCTGGTCAAAAACATTCAGTACTTC. Translating it yields CASSQGLDNLVKNIQYF. The chain links TRBV3-1 (or the pseudogene TRBV3-2) to TRBJ2-4, with D possibly being TRBD2 (6 bases). The CDR3 loop spans 17 amino acids. Trimming took 3 bases from V and 3 from J, leaving 18 bases between them. Germline V gene lookup returns CDR1 LGHDT and CDR2 YNNKEL (reference sequence).

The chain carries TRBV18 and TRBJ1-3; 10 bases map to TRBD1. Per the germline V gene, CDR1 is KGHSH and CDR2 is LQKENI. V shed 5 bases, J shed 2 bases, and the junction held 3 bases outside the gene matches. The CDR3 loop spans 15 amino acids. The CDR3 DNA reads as TGTGCCAGCTCATCCGGGACAGGGGCTGGAAACACCATATATTTT. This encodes CASSSGTGAGNTIYF.

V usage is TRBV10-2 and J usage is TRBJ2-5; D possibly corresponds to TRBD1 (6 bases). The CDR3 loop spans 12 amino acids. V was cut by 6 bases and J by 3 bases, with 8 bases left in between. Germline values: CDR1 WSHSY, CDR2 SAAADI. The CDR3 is CASRNREETQYF. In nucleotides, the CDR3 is TGCGCCAGCAGGAACAGGGAAGAGACCCAGTACTTC.

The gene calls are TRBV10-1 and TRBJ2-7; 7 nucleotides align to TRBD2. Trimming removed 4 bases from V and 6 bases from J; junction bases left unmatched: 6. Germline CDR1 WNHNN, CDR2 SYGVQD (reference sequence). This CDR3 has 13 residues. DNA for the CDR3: TGCGCCAGCAGTGCGGCGGGAGTAACCGAGCAGTACTTC. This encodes CASSAAGVTEQYF.

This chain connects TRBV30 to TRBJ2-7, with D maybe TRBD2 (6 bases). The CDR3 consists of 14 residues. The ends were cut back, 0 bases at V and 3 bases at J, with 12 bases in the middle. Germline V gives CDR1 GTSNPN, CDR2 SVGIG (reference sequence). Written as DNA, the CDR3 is TGTGCCTGGAGTGTAGGCCAGGGAGGCTACGAGCAGTACTTC. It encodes CAWSVGQGGYEQYF.

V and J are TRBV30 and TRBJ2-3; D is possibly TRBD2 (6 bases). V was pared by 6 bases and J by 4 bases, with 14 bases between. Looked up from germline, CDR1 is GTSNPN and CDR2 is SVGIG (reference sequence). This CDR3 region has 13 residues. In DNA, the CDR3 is TGTGCCTGCGTGCCCGCGGGATCAGATACGCAGTATTTT. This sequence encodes CACVPAGSDTQYF.